Shown below are 9 T cell receptor beta chains from a single sample sequenced in a study of radiotherapy plus CTLA-4 blockade in lung cancer (dated by TCRdb to the late 2010s). The library was made by the immunoSEQ multiplex PCR assay. What TCRdb holds here is the immuneACCESS table cut down to in-frame rearrangements. Part of the clones is not present; checked against another copy, under half of the missing clones reflect an unresolved V gene, and the others are unexplained. The sample table holds around 100,000 clones, of which about four fifths were seen once. 3.3% of the sample belongs to the ten largest clones. Here the sequenced sample was peripheral blood, taken from a patient treated with radiotherapy plus ipilimumab. The receptors derive from a human donor with non-small cell lung cancer that progressed on radiotherapy plus ipilimumab. Some clones in this sample may be carry-over from other donors' samples.

The J gene is TRBJ1-6, the V gene TRBV6-5; 7 bases line up with TRBD1. CDR3 length: 16 amino acids. Germline CDR1 MNHEY, CDR2 SVGAGI. V was pared by 4 bases and J by 3 bases, with 6 bases of the junction left unmatched. The CDR3: CASSSGTANYNSPLHF. The CDR3 nucleotides are TGTGCCAGCAGTTCCGGGACAGCCAACTATAATTCACCCCTCCACTTT.

The chain is built from TRBV19 and TRBJ2-3, with D perhaps matching TRBD2 (6 bases). V gave up 1 base and J gave up 0 bases, with 8 bases separating them. This CDR3 spans 15 amino acids. Germline V gene data show CDR1 as LNHDA and CDR2 as SQIVND (reference sequence). In DNA form, the CDR3 reads TGTGCCAGTAGTATAGGCGGGGAAAGCACAGATACGCAGTATTTT. Amino acids: CASSIGGESTDTQYF. The complete variable domain, with remaining parts taken from reference TRBV19 and TRBJ2-3, reads DGGITQSPKYLFRKEGQNVTLSCEQNLNHDAMYWYRQDPGQGLRLIYYSQIVNDFQKGDIAEGYSVSREKKESFPLTVTSAQKNPTAFYLCASSIGGESTDTQYFGPGTRLTVL.

This clone was observed once. The chain joins TRBV7-2 to TRBJ2-1; 7 bases match TRBD2. CDR3 length: 15 residues. Trimming removed 5 bases from V and 4 bases from J; junction bases left unmatched: 8. The germline gives CDR1 SGHTA, CDR2 FQGNSA. CDR3 protein: CASSPGGSGYNEQFF. The CDR3 DNA reads TGTGCCAGCAGCCCGGGGGGATCGGGTTACAATGAGCAGTTCTTC.

This clone has more than one count but fewer than ten. The junction does not match germline at one end; this may be a read error. The same CDR3 also results from other DNA sequences found in this sample. This rearrangement joins TRBV19 to TRBJ2-7; 8 bases agree with TRBD1. CDR1 LNHDA and CDR2 SQIVND come from the germline V gene (reference sequence). The CDR3 is 13 residues long. As DNA, the CDR3 is TGTGCCAGTAGTCCCACACAGGGGGTAACCCTCATCTTC. Its translation: CASSPTQGVTLIF.

The rearrangement joins TRBV4-2 to TRBJ2-3; 7 positions match TRBD2. This CDR3 has 16 residues. V lost 0 bases and J lost 0; bases outside the gene matches: 3. Germline V gene sequence: CDR1 LGHNA, CDR2 YNFKEQ. The CDR3 protein is CASSQEGRGSTDTQYF. The CDR3 bases are TGTGCCAGCAGCCAAGAGGGGCGGGGGAGCACAGATACGCAGTATTTT.

The chain employs TRBV28 and TRBJ2-4, with 10 bases lining up with TRBD1. V trimming: 7 bases; J trimming: 9 bases; junction bases outside the gene matches: 6. This CDR3 spans 13 amino acids. Germline V gives CDR1 MDHEN, CDR2 SYDVKM. This CDR3 reads CASTRQGAIIQYF. In nucleotides, the CDR3 is TGTGCCAGCACGAGACAGGGGGCTATCATTCAGTACTTC.

The chain links TRBV7-2 to TRBJ2-7; D perhaps matches TRBD1 (6 bases). Germline V gene lookup returns CDR1 SGHTA and CDR2 FQGNSA. CDR3 length equals 15 residues. V shed 2 bases and J shed 3 bases, with 14 bases lying between them. The CDR3 nucleotides read TGTGCCAGCAGCTTAAGCGCAGGGGTCGACTACGAGCAGTACTTC. It yields the protein CASSLSAGVDYEQYF.

V gene TRBV19 combines with J gene TRBJ2-3, with TRBD2 identical over 9 bases. There are 16 residues in the CDR3. In germline, CDR1 is LNHDA, CDR2 SQIVND (reference sequence). With 3 bases clipped from V and 9 bases from J, the junction kept 13 bases outside the gene matches. For the CDR3, the DNA is TGTGCCAGTAGTATTAGAGCGGGGGGCGACTGGTACACGCAGTATTTT. Translated, it gives CASSIRAGGDWYTQYF.

The chain couples TRBV27 to TRBJ2-7; D uncertain. The CDR3 is made up of 14 amino acids. V gave up 6 bases and J gave up 0 bases, with 12 bases separating them. The germline gives CDR1 MNHEY, CDR2 SMNVEV (reference sequence). The CDR3: CASRGNSFSYEQYF. The CDR3 bases are TGTGCCAGCAGGGGTAACAGCTTCTCCTACGAGCAGTACTTC.